This T cell receptor (beta chain) was documented in a study of naive and memory T cell subsets. General study results and limits: RNA-based TCR counts may shift with T cell activation and differentiation.

Germline values: CDR1 SGHTA, CDR2 FQGTGA. The CDR3 is 15 amino acids. The germline V and J ends were trimmed by 1 base and 2 bases, with 11 bases remaining between them. Cells stained for CD3, CD4, CD8, CD45RA and CD27 were sorted into four subsets. Sorting gates: effector memory CD45RA-CD27-, EMRA CD45RA+CD27-. Both TRBC1 and TRBC2 were covered by a beta constant-region primer of two equimolar oligonucleotides. One entry per CDR3 protein, called by TCRdb with MiXCR from the UMI-ligation and nested PCR reads. The table records around 27,000 distinct CDR3 sequences, around 11% of them present only once. This clonotype has a count of ten or more. No antigen is known for it.

The TCR comes from a human donor in good health. The rearrangement links TRBV7-3 to TRBJ1-1; D ambiguous. Sequenced input: effector memory CD4+ T cells from blood. Subset of the sample: effector memory, CD45RA- CD27-. CDR3: CASSLSGPGNTEAFF. CDR3 nucleotide sequence: TGTGCCAGCAGCTTAAGCGGGCCAGGAAACACTGAAGCTTTCTTT.